The rows below give T cell receptor beta chains drawn from one sample of a study of CD4 T cells in relation to SARS-CoV-2 and coronaviruses. Measured with immunoSEQ multiplex PCR; TCRdb has only the in-frame clones, and not every one. The sample includes 15,000 to 20,000 clones, around 75% of them seen just once. What these receptors recognize is not known. Sequencing used CD4+ T cells from PBMCs, cultured in vitro. All receptors come from a human donor in good health. Each CDR3 is given with its conserved first and last residue. Each record gives: V gene, J gene, D gene, clone size, CDR3 protein, CDR3 DNA. D genes are given only for firm matches. Clone size is not always given. Where it is, it says once, few, many or a class for expanded clones.

>TRBV29-1|TRBJ1-2|.|.
CSVGGEGYTF
TGCAGCGTTGGAGGGGAGGGCTACACCTTC
>TRBV7-9|TRBJ1-1|TRBD1|.
CASSLGRGLGGNTEAFF
TGTGCCAGCAGCTTAGGAAGGGGGCTGGGCGGGAACACTGAAGCTTTCTTT
>TRBV19|TRBJ1-4|.|.
CASSIRPGESEKLFF
TGTGCCAGTAGTATTAGGCCGGGGGAAAGTGAAAAACTGTTTTTT
>TRBV3-1/TRBV3-2|TRBJ1-1|.|.
CASSQAGGPPEAFF
TGTGCCAGCAGCCAAGCCGGCGGGCCCCCTGAAGCTTTCTTT
>TRBV6-2/TRBV6-3|TRBJ2-2|TRBD1|.
CASSYSPWGTGVKTGELFF
TGTGCCAGCAGTTACTCCCCCTGGGGGACAGGGGTGAAGACCGGGGAGCTGTTTTTT
>TRBV12-5|TRBJ1-1|.|.
CARSEAFF
TGTGCTAGGAGTGAAGCTTTCTTT
>TRBV18|TRBJ1-5|.|.
CASSPGSDQPQHF
TGTGCCAGCTCACCTGGGTCGGATCAGCCCCAGCATTTT
>TRBV5-1|TRBJ1-1|TRBD1|.
CASFLGTANTEAFF
TGCGCCAGCTTTCTAGGGACAGCCAACACTGAAGCTTTCTTT
>TRBV5-1|TRBJ2-3|TRBD2|.
CATGTSGRADTQYF
TGCGCCACCGGGACTAGCGGGAGGGCAGATACGCAGTATTTT
>TRBV9|TRBJ1-2|TRBD1|.
CASSSQGDGYTF
TGTGCCAGCAGCTCCCAGGGGGATGGCTACACCTTC
>TRBV3-1/TRBV3-2|TRBJ2-5|.|once
CASSQDRETQYF
TGTGCCAGCAGCCAAGATCGGGAGACCCAGTACTTC
>TRBV4-1|TRBJ2-1|TRBD2|.
CASSHLAGGLYNEQFF
TGCGCCAGCAGCCATCTAGCGGGAGGGCTCTACAATGAGCAGTTCTTC
>TRBV7-2|TRBJ2-1|TRBD2|.
CASSSGLAGSSREQFF
TGTGCCAGCAGCTCTGGACTAGCGGGGTCGTCGCGTGAGCAGTTCTTC
>TRBV5-4|TRBJ1-2|.|.
CASSAGGAASNYGYTF
TGTGCCAGCAGCGCGGGAGGGGCGGCGAGTAACTATGGCTACACCTTC
>TRBV7-9|TRBJ2-5|.|once
CASSLGTPQETQYF
TGTGCCAGCAGCTTAGGGACTCCGCAAGAGACCCAGTACTTC
>TRBV5-1|TRBJ2-1|TRBD2|.
CASSTGTSENNEQFF
TGCGCCAGCAGCACCGGGACTAGCGAAAACAATGAGCAGTTCTTC
>TRBV18|TRBJ1-6|TRBD1|.
CASSRDRSSYNSPLHF
TGTGCCAGCTCTCGGGACAGGAGCTCCTATAATTCACCCCTCCACTTT
>TRBV11-2|TRBJ1-3|.|.
CASSLQAGTSGNTIYF
TGTGCCAGCAGCTTACAGGCCGGTACCTCTGGAAACACCATATATTTT
>TRBV5-1|TRBJ1-1|.|once
CASRQLLNTEAFF
TGCGCCAGCAGGCAACTCCTTAACACTGAAGCTTTCTTT
>TRBV11-3|TRBJ2-2|.|.
CASSRVFTGELFF
TGTGCCAGCAGCAGGGTCTTCACCGGGGAGCTGTTTTTT
>TRBV6-5|TRBJ2-7|.|.
CASSPGWGGEQYF
TGTGCCAGCAGTCCCGGGTGGGGAGGCGAGCAGTACTTC
>TRBV19|TRBJ1-1|.|.
CASSIGGTATEAFF
TGTGCCAGTAGTATAGGGGGTACGGCCACTGAAGCTTTCTTT
>TRBV7-8|TRBJ1-1|.|.
CASSSGQNTEAFF
TGTGCCAGCAGCTCGGGACAGAACACTGAAGCTTTCTTT
>TRBV5-1|TRBJ1-1|TRBD1|.
CASSPRGGNTEAFF
TGCGCCAGCAGCCCCAGGGGGGGGAACACTGAAGCTTTCTTT
>TRBV12-3/TRBV12-4|TRBJ2-3|.|.
CASSLQGQRQYF
TGTGCCAGCAGCCTTCAGGGGCAGAGGCAGTATTTT
>TRBV10-2|TRBJ1-3|.|.
CASSESTRGSSGNTIYF
TGCGCCAGCAGTGAGTCGACTCGGGGGTCCTCTGGAAACACCATATATTTT
>TRBV3-1/TRBV3-2|TRBJ2-4|.|.
CASSQERAYKNIQYF
TGTGCCAGCAGCCAAGAAAGGGCCTACAAAAACATTCAGTACTTC
>TRBV5-6|TRBJ1-2|TRBD1|.
CASSGDRGASPNYGYTF
TGTGCCAGCAGCGGAGACAGGGGCGCGTCTCCTAACTATGGCTACACCTTC
>TRBV4-2|TRBJ1-6|.|.
CASSTHNSPLHF
TGTGCCAGCAGCACCCATAATTCACCCCTCCACTTT
>TRBV2|TRBJ2-3|.|.
CASSGLNQRGSDTQYF
TGTGCCAGCAGTGGGCTTAATCAGAGGGGTTCAGATACGCAGTATTTT
>TRBV27|TRBJ1-6|.|.
CASSPDRGGADNSPLHF
TGTGCCAGCAGTCCGGACCGAGGGGGGGCGGATAATTCACCCCTCCACTTT
>TRBV3-1/TRBV3-2|TRBJ1-2|.|.
CASSHGGGGYTF
TGTGCCAGCAGCCATGGGGGGGGAGGCTACACCTTC